These 12 T cell receptor beta chains share one sample of origin, sequenced in a study of sequential checkpoint blockade in melanoma. The table came from immunoSEQ multiplex PCR; TCRdb's copy has only in-frame clones and leaves some out. The sample records some 17,000 clones, under 80% being singletons. Treatment in this sample: randomized to nivolumab then ipilimumab (arm A) or the reverse (arm B). The specimen comprised CD8+ T cells sorted from blood (inferred from file names), sampled from a patient given nivolumab and ipilimumab in sequence. The receptors were sampled from a human donor with melanoma.

CDR3 in amino acids: CASSFGGENEQFF. As DNA, the CDR3 is TGTGCCAGCAGCTTTGGAGGGGAAAATGAGCAGTTCTTC. This chain joins TRBV7-2 and TRBJ2-1; a weak D match, TRBD2 (6 bases). The CDR3 spans 13 residues. Germline assignment: CDR1 SGHTA and CDR2 FQGNSA. The V end was cut by 3 bases, the J end by 7 bases, with 10 bases between.

The chain couples TRBV4-3 to TRBJ2-7; 10 bases are shared with TRBD2. From germline, CDR1 is LGHNA and CDR2 YSLEER. The CDR3 contains 18 residues. The V gene end was trimmed by 0 bases and the J gene end by 5 bases; junction bases not matched to a gene: 13. CDR3 DNA: TGCGCCAGCAGCCAAGATGGGTTAGCGGGGGGCTTCCCCCACGAGCAGTACTTC. It encodes CASSQDGLAGGFPHEQYF.

The genes are TRBV9 and TRBJ2-6; a weak D match, TRBD1 (6 bases). The CDR3 contains 17 residues. V dropped 3 bases and J dropped 3 bases, with 16 bases sitting between them. Germline loops: CDR1 SGDLS, CDR2 YYNGEE. The CDR3 nucleotides are TGTGCCAGCAGCGCTCAGCACAGGGAGAATGGGGCCAACGTCCTGACTTTC. It translates to CASSAQHRENGANVLTF.

The chain employs TRBV7-8 and TRBJ1-2, with 7 bases fitting TRBD1. Germline CDR1 and CDR2: SGHVS and FQNEAQ. The CDR3 has 15 amino acids. V was clipped by 5 bases and J by 6 bases; unmatched bases: 12. CDR3 amino acids: CASSPIDRVPDGYTF. CDR3 nucleotides: TGTGCCAGCAGCCCCATTGACAGGGTACCGGATGGCTACACCTTC.

The V gene is TRBV9, the J gene TRBJ1-2, with D possibly matching TRBD1 (5 bases). V dropped 0 bases and J dropped 2 bases, with 5 bases sitting between them. There are 13 residues in the CDR3. Looked up from germline, CDR1 is SGDLS and CDR2 is YYNGEE. The CDR3 DNA is TGTGCCAGCAGCGTAGGACAGAACTATGGCTACACCTTC. This codes for CASSVGQNYGYTF.

By its share, this clone is large. This chain links TRBV7-2 with TRBJ1-3; 7 bases match TRBD1. The CDR3 contains 15 residues. The germline gives CDR1 SGHTA, CDR2 FQGNSA. V dropped 4 bases and J dropped 2; count of bases not matched to a gene: 5. CDR3 sequence: CASSYRGRAGNTIYF. CDR3 nucleotides: TGTGCCAGCAGCTACAGGGGTAGAGCTGGAAACACCATATATTTT.

This clone came up once. The gene calls are TRBV9 and TRBJ2-1, with TRBD2 matching over 7 bases. Germline values: CDR1 SGDLS, CDR2 YYNGEE. The ends lost 5 bases at V and 8 bases at J; junction bases unmatched: 7. This CDR3 contains 13 residues. In DNA form, the CDR3 reads TGTGCCAGCAGAGGCGGGGGTGGGGATGAGCAGTTCTTC. This sequence encodes CASRGGGGDEQFF.

This clone has more than one count but fewer than ten. V usage is TRBV7-6 and J usage is TRBJ2-5; 7 bases fit TRBD2. V gave up 5 bases and J gave up 5 bases; unmatched junction bases: 14. This CDR3 contains 16 residues. The germline CDR1 and CDR2 sequences are SGHVS and FNYEAQ. The CDR3 DNA reads as TGTGCCAGCAGCGCAGCCCATAGCGGGCCGGGGGAGACCCAGTACTTC. Amino acid sequence: CASSAAHSGPGETQYF.

V is TRBV30 and J is TRBJ2-3; maybe TRBD1 (5 bases). Germline-derived CDR1 and CDR2 are GTSNPN and SVGIG (reference sequence). CDR3 length: 13 amino acids. V was trimmed by 5 bases and J by 0 bases, leaving 9 bases between them. CDR3 nucleotides: TGTGCCTGGGACAGTACTAGCACAGATACGCAGTATTTT. Amino acids: CAWDSTSTDTQYF. The variable domain in full, completed from reference TRBV30 and TRBJ2-3, reads SQTIHQWPATLVQPVGSPLSLECTVEGTSNPNLYWYRQAAGRGLQLLFYSVGIGQISSEVPQNLSASRPQDRQFILSSKKLLLSDSGFYLCAWDSTSTDTQYFGPGTRLTVL.

The CDR3: CASSQTGQANTEAFF. The CDR3 DNA reads TGCGCCAGCAGCCAAACAGGACAGGCGAACACTGAAGCTTTCTTT. V and J are TRBV4-1 and TRBJ1-1, with TRBD1 matching over 7 bases. The CDR3 sequence is 15 residues long. The V gene end was trimmed by 2 bases and the J gene end by 1 base; junction bases not matched to a gene: 4. Germline CDR1 and CDR2: MGHRA and YSYEKL.

This chain connects TRBV7-2 to TRBJ2-7, with 8 bases that match TRBD1. The ends lost 4 bases at V and 3 bases at J; junction bases unmatched: 2. CDR1 and CDR2 from the germline V gene are SGHTA and FQGNSA. The CDR3 length is 13 residues. The CDR3: CASSSTGVYEQYF. CDR3 nucleotide sequence: TGTGCCAGCAGCTCGACAGGGGTCTACGAGCAGTACTTC.

The V call is TRBV5-5, the J call TRBJ1-5, with a possible D match to TRBD1 (5 bases). The CDR3 is 15 residues long. CDR1 and CDR2 (germline): SGHKS, YYEKEE (reference sequence). The V end was cut by 4 bases, the J end by 2 bases, with 13 bases between. The DNA of the CDR3 is TGTGCCAGCAGCCCGTTTCGGGGGGGCAATCAGCCCCAGCATTTT. Amino acid sequence: CASSPFRGGNQPQHF. The full variable domain, its missing parts supplied by reference TRBV5-5 and TRBJ1-5, is DAGVTQSPTHLIKTRGQQVTLRCSPISGHKSVSWYQQVLGQGPQFIFQYYEKEERGRGNFPDRFSARQFPNYSSELNVNALLLGDSALYLCASSPFRGGNQPQHFGDGTRLSIL.